This T cell receptor beta chain was identified in a study of PD-1 blockade in classical Hodgkin lymphoma. General study results and limits: Baseline diversity in complete responders resembled that of newly diagnosed patients. Newly diagnosed patients had baseline TCR diversity that was reportedly lower than that of healthy donors. By C4D1 there was a significant rise in CD4+ TCR diversity but not in CD8+ TCR diversity.

Worth noting for this clone: Its antigen remains unidentified.

With no exception, relapse followed autologous stem cell transplantation in all patients, and brentuximab vedotin exposure varied. The CDR3 consists of 16 residues. V gave up 6 bases and J gave up 2 bases, with 19 bases separating them. Germline CDR1 and CDR2: LGHNA and YNFKEQ. The repertoire was sequenced with immunoSEQ multiplex PCR; TCRdb's copy has only in-frame clones and lacks some. The sample has about 27,000 clones; 78% are singletons. The J gene is TRBJ2-5, the V gene TRBV4-2; D is tentatively TRBD1 or TRBD2 (7 bases each). The origin of this receptor is a human donor with classical Hodgkin lymphoma. Sequenced here: peripheral blood mononuclear cells (PBMCs), sampled before the second cycle of nivolumab. CDR3 nucleotide sequence: TGTGCCAGCAGACCCAGCAGGGGGGGCCTTCAAGAGACCCAGTACTTC. It specifies CASRPSRGGLQETQYF.